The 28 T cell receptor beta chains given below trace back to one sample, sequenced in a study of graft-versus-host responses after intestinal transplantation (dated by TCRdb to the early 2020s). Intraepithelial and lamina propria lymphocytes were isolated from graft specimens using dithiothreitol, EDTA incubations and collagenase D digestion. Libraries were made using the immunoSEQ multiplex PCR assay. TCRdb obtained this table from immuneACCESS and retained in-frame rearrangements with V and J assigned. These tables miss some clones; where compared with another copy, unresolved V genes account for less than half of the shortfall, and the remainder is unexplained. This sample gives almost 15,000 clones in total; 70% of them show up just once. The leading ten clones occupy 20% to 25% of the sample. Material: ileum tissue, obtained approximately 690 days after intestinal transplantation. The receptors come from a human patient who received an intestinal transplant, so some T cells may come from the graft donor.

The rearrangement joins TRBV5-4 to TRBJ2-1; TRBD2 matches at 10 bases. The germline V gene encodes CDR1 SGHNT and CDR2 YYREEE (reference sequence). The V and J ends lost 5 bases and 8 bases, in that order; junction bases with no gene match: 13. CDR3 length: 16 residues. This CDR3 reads CASSTSGEVGSDEQFF. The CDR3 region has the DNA TGTGCCAGCAGTACTAGCGGGGAAGTTGGAAGCGATGAGCAGTTCTTC.

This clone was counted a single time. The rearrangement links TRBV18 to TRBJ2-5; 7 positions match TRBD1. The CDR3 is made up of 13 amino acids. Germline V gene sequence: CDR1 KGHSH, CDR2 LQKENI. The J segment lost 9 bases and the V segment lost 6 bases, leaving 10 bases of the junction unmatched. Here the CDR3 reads CASSQSAQGAQYF. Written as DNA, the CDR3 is TGTGCCAGCTCGCAATCGGCCCAGGGGGCCCAGTACTTC.

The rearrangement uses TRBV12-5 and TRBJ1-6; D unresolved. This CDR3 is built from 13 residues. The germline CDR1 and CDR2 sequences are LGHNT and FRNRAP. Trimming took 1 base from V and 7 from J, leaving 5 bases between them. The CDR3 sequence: CASGLGQNSPLHF. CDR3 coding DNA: TGTGCTAGTGGTTTGGGACAAAATTCACCCCTCCACTTT.

The CDR3 loop is CASSPLDRVFDNQPQHF. Here the CDR3 DNA reads TGTGCCAGCAGCCCCCTGGACAGGGTGTTCGACAATCAGCCCCAGCATTTT. The chain links TRBV11-2 to TRBJ1-5; TRBD1 matches 8 bases. Germline loops: CDR1 SGHAT, CDR2 FQNNGV. The CDR3 sequence is 17 residues long. V trimming: 5 bases; J trimming: 3 bases; junction bases outside the gene matches: 12.

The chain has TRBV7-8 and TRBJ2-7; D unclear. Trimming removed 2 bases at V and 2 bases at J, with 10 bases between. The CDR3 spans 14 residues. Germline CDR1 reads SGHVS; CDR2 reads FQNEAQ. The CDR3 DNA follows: TGTGCCAGCAGCTTAAGGAACGGCCCCTACGAGCAGTACTTC. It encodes CASSLRNGPYEQYF. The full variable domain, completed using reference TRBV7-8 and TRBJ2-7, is GAGVSQSPRYKVAKRGQDVALRCDPISGHVSLFWYQQALGQGPEFLTYFQNEAQLDKSGLPSDRFFAERPEGSVSTLKIQRTQQEDSAVYLCASSLRNGPYEQYFGPGTRLTVT.

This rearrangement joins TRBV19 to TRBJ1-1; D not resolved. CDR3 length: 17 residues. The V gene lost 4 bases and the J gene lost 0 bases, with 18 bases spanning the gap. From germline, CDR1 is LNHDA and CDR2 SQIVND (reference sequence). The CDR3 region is CASSTPADTLMNTEAFF. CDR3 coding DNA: TGTGCCAGTAGTACACCAGCAGATACACTCATGAACACTGAAGCTTTCTTT.

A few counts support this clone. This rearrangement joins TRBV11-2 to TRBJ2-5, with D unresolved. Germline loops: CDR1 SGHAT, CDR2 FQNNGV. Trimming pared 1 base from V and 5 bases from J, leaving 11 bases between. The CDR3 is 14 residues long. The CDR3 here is CASSLAPNTETQYF. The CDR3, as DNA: TGTGCCAGCAGCTTAGCACCAAATACGGAGACCCAGTACTTC.

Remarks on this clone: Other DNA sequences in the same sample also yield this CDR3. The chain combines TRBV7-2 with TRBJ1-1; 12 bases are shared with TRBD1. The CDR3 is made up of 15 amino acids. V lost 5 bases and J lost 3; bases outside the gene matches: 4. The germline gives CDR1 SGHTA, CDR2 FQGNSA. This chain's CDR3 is CASSDRDRGHTEAFF. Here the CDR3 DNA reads TGTGCCAGCAGCGACCGGGACAGGGGGCACACTGAAGCTTTCTTT.

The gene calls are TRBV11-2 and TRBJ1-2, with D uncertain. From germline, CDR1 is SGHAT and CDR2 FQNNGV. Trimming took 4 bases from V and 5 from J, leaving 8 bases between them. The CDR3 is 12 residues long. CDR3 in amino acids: CASSSLRYGYTF. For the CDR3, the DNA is TGTGCCAGCAGCTCCCTTAGATATGGCTACACCTTC.

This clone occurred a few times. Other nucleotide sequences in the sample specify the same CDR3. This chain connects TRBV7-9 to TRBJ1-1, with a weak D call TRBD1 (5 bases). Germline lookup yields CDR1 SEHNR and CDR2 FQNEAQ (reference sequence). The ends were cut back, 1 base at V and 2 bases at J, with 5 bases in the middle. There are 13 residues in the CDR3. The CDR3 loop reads CASSLGTNTEAFF. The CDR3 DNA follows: TGTGCCAGCAGCTTAGGGACAAACACTGAAGCTTTCTTT.

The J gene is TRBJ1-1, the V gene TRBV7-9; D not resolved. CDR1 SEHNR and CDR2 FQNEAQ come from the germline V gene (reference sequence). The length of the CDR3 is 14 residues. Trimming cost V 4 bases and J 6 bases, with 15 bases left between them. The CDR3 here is CASSSLGSEPEAFF. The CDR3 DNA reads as TGTGCCAGCAGCTCCCTAGGCTCAGAACCTGAAGCTTTCTTT.

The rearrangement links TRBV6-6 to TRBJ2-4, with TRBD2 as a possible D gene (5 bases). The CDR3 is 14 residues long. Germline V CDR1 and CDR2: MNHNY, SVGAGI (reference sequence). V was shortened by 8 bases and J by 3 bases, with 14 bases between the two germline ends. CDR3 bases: TGTGCCAGCCAGCGGTCTGAGGGCAAAAACATTCAGTACTTC. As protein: CASQRSEGKNIQYF.

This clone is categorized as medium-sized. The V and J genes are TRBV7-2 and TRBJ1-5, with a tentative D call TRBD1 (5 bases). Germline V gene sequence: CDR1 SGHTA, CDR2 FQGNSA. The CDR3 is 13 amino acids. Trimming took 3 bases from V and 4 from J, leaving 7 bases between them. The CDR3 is CASSFQGNQPQHF. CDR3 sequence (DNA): TGTGCCAGCAGCTTCCAGGGAAATCAGCCCCAGCATTTT.

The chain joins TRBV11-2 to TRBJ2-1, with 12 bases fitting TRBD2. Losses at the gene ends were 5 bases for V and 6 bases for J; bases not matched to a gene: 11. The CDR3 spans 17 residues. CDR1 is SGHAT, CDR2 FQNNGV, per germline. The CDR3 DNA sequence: TGTGCCAGCAGCATGCAGACTAGCGGGAGTTATACCAATGAGCAGTTCTTC. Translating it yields CASSMQTSGSYTNEQFF.

The CDR3 here is CASSVDPVRAGVPNTGELFF. The CDR3 coding sequence is TGTGCCAGCAGCGTAGACCCAGTACGGGCGGGAGTACCTAACACCGGGGAGCTGTTTTTT. V is TRBV9 and J is TRBJ2-2, with 7 bases fitting TRBD2. The ends lost 0 bases at V and 2 bases at J; junction bases unmatched: 16. The CDR3 runs 20 residues. The V gene's germline CDR1 is SGDLS and CDR2 YYNGEE.

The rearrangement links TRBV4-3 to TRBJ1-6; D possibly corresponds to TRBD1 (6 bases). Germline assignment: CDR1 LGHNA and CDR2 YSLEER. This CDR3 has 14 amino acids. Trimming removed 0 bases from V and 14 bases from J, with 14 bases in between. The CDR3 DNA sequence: TGCGCCAGCAGCCAAGACACAGGGAGGGACGCCCTCCACTTT. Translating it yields CASSQDTGRDALHF.

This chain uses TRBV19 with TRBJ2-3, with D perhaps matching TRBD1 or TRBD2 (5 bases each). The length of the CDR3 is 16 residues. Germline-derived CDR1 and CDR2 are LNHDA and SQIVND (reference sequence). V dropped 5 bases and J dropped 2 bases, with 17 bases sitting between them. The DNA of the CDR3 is TGTGCCAGTAGTCTTTTCGGGACGGGGAACACAGATACGCAGTATTTT. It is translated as CASSLFGTGNTDTQYF.

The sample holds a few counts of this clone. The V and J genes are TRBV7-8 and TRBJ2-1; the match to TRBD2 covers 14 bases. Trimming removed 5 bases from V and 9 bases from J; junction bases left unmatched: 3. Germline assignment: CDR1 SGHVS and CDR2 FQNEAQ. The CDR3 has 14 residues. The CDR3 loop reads CASSRTSGGSEQFF. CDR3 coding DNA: TGTGCCAGCAGCCGGACTAGCGGGGGGAGTGAGCAGTTCTTC.

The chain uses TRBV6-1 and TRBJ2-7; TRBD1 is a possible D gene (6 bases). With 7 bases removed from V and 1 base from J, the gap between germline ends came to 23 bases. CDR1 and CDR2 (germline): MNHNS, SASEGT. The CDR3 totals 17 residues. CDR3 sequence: CASTEQEGGLGSYEQYF. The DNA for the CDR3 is TGTGCCAGCACTGAGCAGGAAGGGGGTCTGGGGTCCTACGAGCAGTACTTC.

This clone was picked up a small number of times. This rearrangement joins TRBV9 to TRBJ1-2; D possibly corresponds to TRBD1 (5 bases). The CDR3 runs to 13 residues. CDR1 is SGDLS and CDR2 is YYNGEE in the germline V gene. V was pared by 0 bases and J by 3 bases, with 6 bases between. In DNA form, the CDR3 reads TGTGCCAGCAGCGTAGGGGACCACTATGGCTACACCTTC. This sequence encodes CASSVGDHYGYTF.

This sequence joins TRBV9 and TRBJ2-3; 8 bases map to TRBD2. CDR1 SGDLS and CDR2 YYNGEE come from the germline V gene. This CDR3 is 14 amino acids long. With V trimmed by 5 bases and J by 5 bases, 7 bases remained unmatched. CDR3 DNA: TGTGCCAGCAGTCGGGGGGGCCTAGGAGATACGCAGTATTTT. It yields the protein CASSRGGLGDTQYF.

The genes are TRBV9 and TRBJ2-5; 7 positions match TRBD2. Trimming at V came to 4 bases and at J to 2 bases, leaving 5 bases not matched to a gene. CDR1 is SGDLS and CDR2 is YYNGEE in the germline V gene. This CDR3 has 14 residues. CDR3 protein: CASSLGLVQETQYF. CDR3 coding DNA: TGTGCCAGCAGCCTTGGACTAGTTCAAGAGACCCAGTACTTC.

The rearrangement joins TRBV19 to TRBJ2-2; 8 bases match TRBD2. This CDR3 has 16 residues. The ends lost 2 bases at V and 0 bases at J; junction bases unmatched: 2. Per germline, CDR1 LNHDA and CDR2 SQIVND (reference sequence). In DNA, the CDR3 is TGTGCCAGTAGTATAATAGCGGGGACGAACACCGGGGAGCTGTTTTTT. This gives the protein CASSIIAGTNTGELFF.

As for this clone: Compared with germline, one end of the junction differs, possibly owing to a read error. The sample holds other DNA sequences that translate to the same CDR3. CDR3 amino acids: CASSLAIHSYNEQFF. The CDR3 DNA reads as TGCGCCAGCAGTTTGGCTATCCACTCCTACAATGAGCAGTTCTTC. V gene TRBV5-1 combines with J gene TRBJ2-1; D ambiguous. This CDR3 contains 15 residues. Germline V gives CDR1 SGHRS, CDR2 YFSETQ.

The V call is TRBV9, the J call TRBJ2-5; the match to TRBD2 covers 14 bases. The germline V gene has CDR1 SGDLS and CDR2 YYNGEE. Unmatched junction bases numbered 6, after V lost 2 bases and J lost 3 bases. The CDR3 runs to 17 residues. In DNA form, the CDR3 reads TGTGCCAGCAGCGTCTGGAAGGGACTAGCGGGAGAAGAGACCCAGTACTTC. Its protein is CASSVWKGLAGEETQYF. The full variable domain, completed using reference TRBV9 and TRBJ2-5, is DSGVTQTPKHLITATGQRVTLRCSPRSGDLSVYWYQQSLDQGLQFLIQYYNGEERAKGNILERFSAQQFPDLHSELNLSSLELGDSALYFCASSVWKGLAGEETQYFGPGTRLLVL.

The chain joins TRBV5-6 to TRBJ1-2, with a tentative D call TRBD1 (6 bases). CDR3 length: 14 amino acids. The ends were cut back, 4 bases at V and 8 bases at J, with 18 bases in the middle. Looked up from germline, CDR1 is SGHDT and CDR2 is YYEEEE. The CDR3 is CASSPTQGSLGYTF. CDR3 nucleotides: TGTGCCAGCAGCCCCACACAGGGATCACTCGGCTACACCTTC.

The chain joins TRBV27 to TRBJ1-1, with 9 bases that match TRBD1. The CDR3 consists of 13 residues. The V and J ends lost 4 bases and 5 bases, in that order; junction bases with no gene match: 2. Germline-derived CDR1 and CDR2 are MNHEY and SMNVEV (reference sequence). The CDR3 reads CASSWDRVTEAFF. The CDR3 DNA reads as TGTGCCAGCAGTTGGGACAGGGTAACTGAAGCTTTCTTT.

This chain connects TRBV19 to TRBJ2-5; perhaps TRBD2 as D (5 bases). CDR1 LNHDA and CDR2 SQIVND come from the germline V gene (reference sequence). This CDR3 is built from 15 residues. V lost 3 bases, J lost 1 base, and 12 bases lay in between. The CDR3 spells CASSMLASLQETQYF. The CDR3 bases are TGTGCCAGTAGTATGCTAGCATCACTCCAAGAGACCCAGTACTTC.